A single sample is the source of the 18 T cell receptor beta chains below, sequenced in a study of CD8 T cells in ankylosing spondylitis. MiXCR, applied by TCRdb to the 5' RACE reads, yields one record per CDR3 protein. The table records about 42,000 distinct CDR3 sequences, less than 3.5% of them present only once. Sample: blood, either unsorted or a sorted T cell fraction (not recorded which). The receptors were gathered from a male donor with ankylosing spondylitis or in good health (not recorded which).

Many counts were recorded for this clonotype. CDR3 amino acids: CASSVGLGWDGYTF. As DNA, the CDR3 is TGTGCCAGCAGCGTAGGCCTAGGGTGGGATGGCTACACCTTC. V and J are TRBV9 and TRBJ1-2; D not resolved. Trimming took off 0 bases at V and 6 bases at J, with 12 bases between the two ends. The germline V gene encodes CDR1 SGDLS and CDR2 YYNGEE. This CDR3 comprises 14 residues.

Ten or more counts support this clonotype. The chain employs TRBV9 and TRBJ2-2; TRBD2 might be the D (5 bases). V lost 1 base and J 4 bases, leaving 11 bases between the germline ends. The germline gives CDR1 SGDLS, CDR2 YYNGEE. The CDR3 runs 15 residues. The CDR3, as DNA: TGTGCCAGCAGCGTATTAGCAGGAGGCACCGGGGAGCTGTTTTTT. Translation gives CASSVLAGGTGELFF. Drawing the rest from reference TRBV9 and TRBJ2-2, the complete variable domain is DSGVTQTPKHLITATGQRVTLRCSPRSGDLSVYWYQQSLDQGLQFLIQYYNGEERAKGNILERFSAQQFPDLHSELNLSSLELGDSALYFCASSVLAGGTGELFFGEGSRLTVL.

This clonotype appeared many times. The chain recombines TRBV9 with TRBJ2-1, with 7 positions matching TRBD2. Germline CDR1 reads SGDLS; CDR2 reads YYNGEE. V gave up 2 bases and J gave up 10 bases; unmatched junction bases: 15. The CDR3 consists of 16 residues. The DNA for the CDR3 is TGTGCCAGCAGCGTCGCGGGAGCGGGGTCCGTGGGGGAGCAGTTCTTC. Translated, it gives CASSVAGAGSVGEQFF.

This clonotype was seen repeatedly, ten times or more. The chain links TRBV9 to TRBJ2-3, with TRBD1 identical over 7 bases. The CDR3 runs to 15 residues. CDR1 is SGDLS, CDR2 YYNGEE, per germline. Trimming at V came to 4 bases and at J to 4 bases, leaving 9 bases not matched to a gene. In DNA, the CDR3 is TGTGCCAGCAGCAGGGACAGTCCACGTTCAGATACGCAGTATTTT. Translation: CASSRDSPRSDTQYF.

This clonotype was counted at least ten times. CDR3 sequence: CASSVAGGPSETQYF. Written as DNA, the CDR3 is TGTGCCAGCAGCGTCGCGGGAGGGCCATCGGAGACCCAGTACTTC. The genes are TRBV9 and TRBJ2-5, with 9 bases that match TRBD2. CDR3 size: 15 residues. Germline CDR1 reads SGDLS; CDR2 reads YYNGEE. V was pared by 2 bases and J by 5 bases, with 7 bases of the junction left unmatched.

The sample holds many counts of this clonotype. The rearrangement uses TRBV9 and TRBJ1-6; 9 bases map to TRBD1. The ends lost 3 bases at V and 10 bases at J; junction bases unmatched: 8. CDR3 length: 15 residues. Looked up from germline, CDR1 is SGDLS and CDR2 is YYNGEE. The CDR3 bases are TGTGCCAGCAGCGGGGTCCGGGACAGGGACTCACCCCTCCACTTT. It encodes CASSGVRDRDSPLHF.

The gene calls are TRBV23-1 and TRBJ2-1; D uncertain. TRBV23-1 falls under the ORF class, with uncertain function. V was cut by 4 bases and J by 0 bases, with 10 bases left in between. The CDR3 contains 15 residues. CDR3 in DNA: TGCGCCAGCAGTCGTTGCCAGAACTCCTACAATGAGCAGTTCTTC. Its protein product is CASSRCQNSYNEQFF.

This clonotype was counted many times. This chain links TRBV9 with TRBJ2-2; the match to TRBD2 covers 8 bases. This CDR3 region has 16 residues. Trimming took 6 bases from V and 3 from J; bases not matched to a gene: 10. The germline V gene has CDR1 SGDLS and CDR2 YYNGEE. CDR3 sequence: CASTSRSGGDTGELFF. DNA for the CDR3: TGTGCCAGCACCTCACGGTCGGGAGGGGACACCGGGGAGCTGTTTTTT.

This clonotype was detected ten times or more. V is TRBV9 and J is TRBJ2-3; TRBD2 agrees at 12 bases. CDR1 SGDLS and CDR2 YYNGEE come from the germline V gene. The J segment lost 5 bases and the V segment lost 3 bases, leaving 4 bases of the junction unmatched. The CDR3 extends over 15 amino acids. CDR3 sequence: CASSASGRARDTQYF. CDR3 coding DNA: TGTGCCAGCAGCGCTAGCGGGAGGGCCCGAGATACGCAGTATTTT.

This clonotype occurred many times. The rearrangement links TRBV9 to TRBJ2-7; the match to TRBD1 covers 12 bases. The CDR3 covers 16 residues. V lost 2 bases and J lost 6; bases outside the gene matches: 9. Germline V gives CDR1 SGDLS, CDR2 YYNGEE. The CDR3 DNA reads as TGTGCCAGCAGCGTGAGTCCGGGACAGGGGGCTAGCGAGCAGTACTTC. Translated: CASSVSPGQGASEQYF.

This clonotype was detected ten times or more. The CDR3 DNA reads as TGTGCCAGCAGCGTCCAAGGGCCAGTTACAGATACGCAGTATTTT. Encoded protein: CASSVQGPVTDTQYF. The rearrangement uses TRBV9 and TRBJ2-3, with D uncertain. The CDR3 totals 15 residues. V was pared by 2 bases and J by 3 bases, with 13 bases between. From germline, CDR1 is SGDLS and CDR2 YYNGEE.

This clonotype was detected ten times or more. The genes are TRBV9 and TRBJ1-2; no clear D. Deletions cut 4 bases from V and 2 bases from J, with 15 bases between. The CDR3 extends over 15 amino acids. Germline V gene lookup returns CDR1 SGDLS and CDR2 YYNGEE. For the CDR3, the DNA is TGTGCCAGCAGCCTCCTCGGTATGGGCAACTATGGCTACACCTTC. Translating gives CASSLLGMGNYGYTF.

This clonotype has at least ten counts. The CDR3 sequence is CASSVGPQAEEAFF. CDR3 bases: TGTGCCAGCAGCGTAGGGCCCCAGGCTGAAGAAGCTTTCTTT. The rearrangement joins TRBV9 to TRBJ1-1; unclear D gene. Trimming removed 0 bases at V and 8 bases at J, with 14 bases between. CDR3 length: 14 amino acids. Germline assignment: CDR1 SGDLS and CDR2 YYNGEE.

The chain links TRBV9 to TRBJ2-7; D not certain. This CDR3 has 13 residues. Germline-derived CDR1 and CDR2 are SGDLS and YYNGEE. Trimming took off 3 bases at V and 6 bases at J, with 13 bases between the two ends. The CDR3 DNA reads as TGTGCCAGCAGCGAGGAGATCTGGGGCGAGCAGTACTTC. Its translation is CASSEEIWGEQYF. Complete variable domain (other parts from reference TRBV9 and TRBJ2-7): DSGVTQTPKHLITATGQRVTLRCSPRSGDLSVYWYQQSLDQGLQFLIQYYNGEERAKGNILERFSAQQFPDLHSELNLSSLELGDSALYFCASSEEIWGEQYFGPGTRLTVT.

The sample holds many counts of this clonotype. The rearrangement joins TRBV9 to TRBJ2-7; D call uncertain. The CDR3 spans 13 residues. Per the germline V gene, CDR1 is SGDLS and CDR2 is YYNGEE. Trimming removed 0 bases at V and 4 bases at J, with 8 bases between. CDR3 loop: CASSVAPQYEQYF. CDR3 bases: TGTGCCAGCAGCGTAGCTCCCCAGTACGAGCAGTACTTC.

This clonotype came up many times. The chain links TRBV9 to TRBJ1-6; unclear D gene. This CDR3 has 14 amino acids. CDR1 is SGDLS and CDR2 is YYNGEE in the germline V gene. Between the trimmed V and J ends, which lost 4 bases and 10 bases, there was a span of 15 bases. The CDR3 DNA sequence: TGTGCCAGCAGCCCACGGGTTTTGGGGTCACCCCTCCACTTT. As protein: CASSPRVLGSPLHF.

This clonotype was counted ten times or more. The J gene is TRBJ2-7, the V gene TRBV9; 9 bases match TRBD1. There are 15 residues in the CDR3. The V segment lost 3 bases and the J segment 5 bases; nucleotides outside the gene matches: 9. The V gene's germline CDR1 is SGDLS and CDR2 YYNGEE. DNA of the CDR3: TGTGCCAGCAGCGCCAGACAGGGGGAAAGGGACGAGCAGTACTTC. Amino acid sequence: CASSARQGERDEQYF.

This clonotype was detected many times. The gene calls are TRBV9 and TRBJ2-2; the D gene is possibly TRBD2 (6 bases). Trimming left V 0 bases short and J 7 bases short, with 13 bases between. This CDR3 is built from 15 residues. The germline gives CDR1 SGDLS, CDR2 YYNGEE. For the CDR3, the DNA is TGTGCCAGCAGCGTAGATTGGCTGGGAGGCGGGGAGCTGTTTTTT. Amino acids: CASSVDWLGGGELFF.